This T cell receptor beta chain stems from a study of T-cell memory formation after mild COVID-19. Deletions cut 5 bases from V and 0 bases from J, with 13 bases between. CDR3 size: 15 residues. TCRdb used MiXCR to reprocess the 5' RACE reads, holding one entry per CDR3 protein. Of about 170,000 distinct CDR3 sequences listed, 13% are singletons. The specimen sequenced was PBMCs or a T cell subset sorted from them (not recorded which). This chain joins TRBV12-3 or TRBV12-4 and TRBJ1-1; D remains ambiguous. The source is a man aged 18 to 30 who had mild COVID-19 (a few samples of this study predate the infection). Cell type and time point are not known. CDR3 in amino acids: CASSRRDGMNTEAFF. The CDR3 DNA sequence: TGTGCCAGCAGTCGCCGAGACGGTATGAACACTGAAGCTTTCTTT.